The present T cell receptor (beta chain) was sequenced within a study of shared T cell receptors in the human thymus. Trimming removed 1 base at V and 4 bases at J, with 6 bases between. The CDR3 length is 13 residues. Germline V CDR1 and CDR2: LGHNA, YSLEER. This table comes from immunoSEQ multiplex PCR, and its TCRdb copy is limited to in-frame clones, with some not included. There are hundreds of thousands of clones in the sample; roughly 88% occur only once, and 0.008% to 0.011% lies in the top ten. This same sample was also taken into another study, of human thymus T cells.

This clonotype was sampled from a boy less than two years old with a congenital heart defect. This chain uses TRBV4-3 with TRBJ2-3, with D unresolved. The sequenced sample consisted of thymocytes. In DNA, the CDR3 is TGCGCCAGCAGCCAAGGAGGCCCAGATACGCAGTATTTT. It yields the protein CASSQGGPDTQYF.